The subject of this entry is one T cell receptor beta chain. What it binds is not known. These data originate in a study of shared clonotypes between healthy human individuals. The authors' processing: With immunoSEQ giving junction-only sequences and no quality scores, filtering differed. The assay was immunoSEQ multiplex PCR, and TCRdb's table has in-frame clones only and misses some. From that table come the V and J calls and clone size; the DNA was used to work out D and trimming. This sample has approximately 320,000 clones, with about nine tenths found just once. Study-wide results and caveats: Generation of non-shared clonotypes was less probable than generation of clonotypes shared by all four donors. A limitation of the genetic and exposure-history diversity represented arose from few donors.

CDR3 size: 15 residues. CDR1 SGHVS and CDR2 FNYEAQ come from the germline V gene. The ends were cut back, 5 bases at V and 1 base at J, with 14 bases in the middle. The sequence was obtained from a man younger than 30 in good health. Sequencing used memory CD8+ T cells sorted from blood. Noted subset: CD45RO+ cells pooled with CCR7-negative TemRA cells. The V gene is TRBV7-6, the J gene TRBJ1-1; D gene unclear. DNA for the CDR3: TGTGCCAGCAGCCCGCTACCTCATGGGAACACTGAAGCTTTCTTT. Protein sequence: CASSPLPHGNTEAFF.